The rows below give T cell receptor beta chains drawn from one sample of a study of response to subunit inactivated influenza vaccine. TCRdb redid the calling of the RT-PCR reads with MiXCR, one entry per CDR3 protein. The table lists roughly 460,000 distinct CDR3 sequences, around 9.9% of them singletons. This specimen consisted of PBMCs from blood, obtained roughly 47 days after vaccination. Every receptor here comes from a man between 50 and 59 years old who received an inactivated influenza vaccine. The CDR3 runs from the conserved cysteine through the conserved F or W. The D gene is left open where the match is weak. A row's size may be missing; if present it is once, few, many or a size class.

TRBV10-3	few	NA	TRBJ1-1	CAIRTSDGNLNTEAFF	TGTGCCATCAGGACCTCGGACGGTAACTTGAACACTGAAGCTTTCTTT
TRBV29-1	many	NA	TRBJ2-4	CSVVWGELAKNIQYF	TGCAGCGTTGTATGGGGCGAGTTAGCCAAAAACATTCAGTACTTC
TRBV20-1	NA	TRBD1	TRBJ1-2	CSARDRTGLNYGYTF	TGCAGTGCTAGAGATAGGACAGGGCTTAACTATGGCTACACCTTC
TRBV12-3/TRBV12-4	few	TRBD2	TRBJ2-1	CASSVAGVTEQFF	TGTGCCAGCAGCGTAGCGGGAGTAACTGAGCAGTTCTTC
TRBV28	many	NA	TRBJ1-5	CASSFLLFGNQPQHF	TGTGCCAGCAGTTTTCTTCTTTTCGGCAATCAGCCCCAGCATTTT
TRBV5-1	NA	TRBD1	TRBJ2-7	CASSTAGTGGREQYF	TGCGCCAGCAGCACGGCGGGGACAGGGGGTCGGGAGCAGTACTTC
TRBV4-2	few	NA	TRBJ1-4	CASSQKRGGDEKLFF	TGTGCCAGCAGCCAAAAACGGGGGGGCGATGAAAAACTGTTTTTT
TRBV5-5	many	NA	TRBJ2-7	CASSLGSALFGSYEQYF	TGTGCCAGCAGCTTGGGGAGTGCTCTCTTTGGCTCCTACGAGCAGTACTTC
TRBV12-3/TRBV12-4	many	NA	TRBJ2-1	CASTPGPGGYFF	TGTGCCAGCACTCCCGGCCCGGGGGGCTACTTCTTC
TRBV12-1	few	NA	TRBJ2-2	CALCRELFF	TGTGCCCTTTGCCGGGAGCTGTTTTTT
TRBV27	NA	TRBD1	TRBJ2-2	CASSQRDRVGELFF	TGTGCCAGCAGTCAGAGGGACAGGGTCGGGGAGCTGTTTTTT
TRBV28	few	NA	TRBJ2-2	CASSSLTGRTGELFF	TGTGCCAGCAGTTCCCTGACAGGGAGGACCGGGGAGCTGTTTTTT
TRBV20-1	NA	TRBD1	TRBJ2-7	CSASRGPSDEQYF	TGCAGTGCTTCAAGGGGGCCTTCGGACGAGCAGTACTTC
TRBV24-1	many	TRBD2	TRBJ2-1	CATSDAGTSGSMIF	TGTGCCACCAGTGATGCCGGGACTAGCGGGAGTATGATCTTC
TRBV4-2	NA	NA	TRBJ2-1	CASSQVGTSGNEQFF	TGTGCCAGCAGCCAAGTCGGGACCAGCGGGAATGAGCAGTTCTTC
TRBV20-1	NA	TRBD2	TRBJ2-1	CSAPPPLAGANNEQFF	TGCAGTGCTCCGCCCCCCCTAGCGGGTGCGAACAATGAGCAGTTCTTC
TRBV20-1	few	TRBD1	TRBJ2-1	CSARTTGGPRNSEQFF	TGCAGTGCTAGAACAACAGGGGGGCCCCGGAATAGTGAGCAGTTCTTC
TRBV20-1	few	TRBD2	TRBJ2-2	CSAPPWTSDLPGELFF	TGCAGTGCCCCCCCTTGGACTAGCGACCTCCCCGGGGAGCTGTTTTTT
TRBV6-2/TRBV6-3	NA	TRBD2	TRBJ2-7	CASSYKWGGNSYEQYF	TGTGCCAGCAGTTACAAGTGGGGGGGTAACTCCTACGAGCAGTACTTC
TRBV5-1	NA	TRBD2	TRBJ2-3	CASSVSGSGTDTQYF	TGCGCCAGCAGCGTTAGCGGGTCGGGCACAGATACGCAGTATTTT
TRBV20-1	few	NA	TRBJ1-4	CSALELGMDEKLFF	TGCAGTGCTTTGGAACTGGGGATGGATGAAAAACTGTTTTTT
TRBV30	NA	TRBD2	TRBJ2-1	CAWTSGVAGQFF	TGTGCCTGGACTAGCGGGGTCGCAGGGCAGTTCTTC
TRBV7-9	few	TRBD2	TRBJ2-1	CASSLTGGGDSYNEQFF	TGTGCCAGCAGCTTAACGGGCGGGGGGGACTCCTACAATGAGCAGTTCTTC
TRBV18	few	TRBD2	TRBJ2-1	CASSPLAASYNEQFF	TGTGCCAGCTCACCCCTAGCGGCCTCCTACAATGAGCAGTTCTTC
TRBV20-1	NA	NA	TRBJ2-2	CSARSPGLANTGELFF	TGCAGTGCTAGATCCCCGGGACTGGCGAACACCGGGGAGCTGTTTTTT
TRBV20-1	many	NA	TRBJ1-5	CSARPGPPNQPQHF	TGCAGTGCTAGACCAGGCCCTCCTAATCAGCCCCAGCATTTT
TRBV6-2/TRBV6-3	few	TRBD2	TRBJ2-7	CASSSAGGPFYEQYF	TGTGCCAGCAGTTCAGCGGGGGGGCCGTTCTACGAGCAGTACTTC
TRBV10-3	NA	TRBD2	TRBJ2-3	CAISGLAGNTDTQYF	TGTGCCATCAGTGGATTAGCGGGGAACACAGATACGCAGTATTTT
TRBV20-1	NA	TRBD2	TRBJ2-1	CSARDMAGGGEEQFF	TGCAGTGCTAGAGATATGGCGGGAGGGGGGGAGGAGCAGTTCTTC
TRBV5-1	NA	NA	TRBJ2-2	CASSLGLQGLSTGELFF	TGCGCCAGCAGCTTGGGCCTGCAGGGGCTAAGCACCGGGGAGCTGTTTTTT
TRBV6-2/TRBV6-3	few	TRBD2	TRBJ2-1	CASSPGTSAEEGDLNNEQFF	TGTGCCAGCAGTCCTGGGACTAGCGCCGAGGAGGGAGATTTGAATAATGAGCAGTTCTTC
TRBV5-1	many	TRBD2	TRBJ2-3	CASGLLSGLEVDTQYF	TGCGCCAGCGGACTCCTGAGTGGACTAGAGGTAGATACGCAGTATTTT
TRBV7-2	NA	TRBD2	TRBJ2-3	CASRRASGSGDTQYF	TGTGCCAGCAGAAGGGCTAGCGGGAGTGGAGATACGCAGTATTTT
TRBV12-3/TRBV12-4	few	TRBD1	TRBJ2-7	CASSAYGQGSSYEQYF	TGTGCCAGCAGTGCCTACGGACAGGGGTCCTCCTACGAGCAGTACTTC
TRBV28	NA	TRBD2	TRBJ2-5	CASSLLWGGQETQYF	TGTGCCAGCAGTTTACTTTGGGGGGGGCAAGAGACCCAGTACTTC
TRBV7-2	NA	TRBD2	TRBJ2-7	CASSFASGSYEQYF	TGTGCCAGCAGCTTTGCTAGCGGGTCCTACGAGCAGTACTTC
TRBV28	few	NA	TRBJ1-4	CASRSIIVRENEKLFF	TGTGCCAGCAGATCCATTATTGTCCGGGAAAATGAAAAACTGTTTTTT
TRBV6-1	NA	TRBD2	TRBJ2-1	CASSLAGVHNEQFF	TGTGCCAGCTCACTAGCGGGAGTGCACAATGAGCAGTTCTTC
TRBV6-1	few	TRBD2	TRBJ2-1	CASTVQIAGAPLYNEQFF	TGTGCCAGCACAGTACAGATAGCGGGAGCTCCTCTTTACAATGAGCAGTTCTTC
TRBV20-1	NA	TRBD2	TRBJ2-3	CSSGTSGKTDTQYF	TGCAGTTCCGGGACTAGCGGGAAAACAGATACGCAGTATTTT
TRBV10-3	few	TRBD2	TRBJ2-1	CAISGSGTSGNQQFF	TGTGCCATCAGTGGTAGTGGGACTAGCGGTAATCAGCAGTTCTTC
TRBV18	NA	NA	TRBJ2-6	CASSPGTGANVLTF	TGTGCCAGCTCACCAGGTACCGGGGCCAACGTCCTGACTTTC
TRBV12-3/TRBV12-4	few	NA	TRBJ1-4	CASSFEGILNEKLFF	TGTGCCAGCAGTTTCGAGGGGATATTGAATGAAAAACTGTTTTTT